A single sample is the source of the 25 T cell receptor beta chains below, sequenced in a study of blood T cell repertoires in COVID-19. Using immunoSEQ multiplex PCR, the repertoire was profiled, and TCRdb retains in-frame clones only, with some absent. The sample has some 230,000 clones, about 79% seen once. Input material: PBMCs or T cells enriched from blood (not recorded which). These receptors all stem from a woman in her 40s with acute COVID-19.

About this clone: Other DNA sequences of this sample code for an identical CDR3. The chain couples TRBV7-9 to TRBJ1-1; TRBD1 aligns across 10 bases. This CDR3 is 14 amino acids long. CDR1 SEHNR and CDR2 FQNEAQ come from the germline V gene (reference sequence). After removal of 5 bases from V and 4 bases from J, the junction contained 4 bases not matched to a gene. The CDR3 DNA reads TGTGCCAGCAGCGATAGACAGGGGGCCACTGAAGCTTTCTTT. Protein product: CASSDRQGATEAFF.

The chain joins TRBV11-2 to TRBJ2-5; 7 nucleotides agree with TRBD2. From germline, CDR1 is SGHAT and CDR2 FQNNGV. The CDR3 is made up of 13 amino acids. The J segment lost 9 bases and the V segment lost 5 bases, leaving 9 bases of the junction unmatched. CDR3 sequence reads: CASSQGGAGAQYF. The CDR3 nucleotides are TGTGCCAGCAGCCAGGGCGGGGCGGGGGCCCAGTACTTC.

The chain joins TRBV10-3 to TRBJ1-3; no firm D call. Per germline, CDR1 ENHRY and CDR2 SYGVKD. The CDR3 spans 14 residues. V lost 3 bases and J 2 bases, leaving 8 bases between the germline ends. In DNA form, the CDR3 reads TGTGCCATCAGTGACAGTCAAACTGGAAACACCATATATTTT. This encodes CAISDSQTGNTIYF.

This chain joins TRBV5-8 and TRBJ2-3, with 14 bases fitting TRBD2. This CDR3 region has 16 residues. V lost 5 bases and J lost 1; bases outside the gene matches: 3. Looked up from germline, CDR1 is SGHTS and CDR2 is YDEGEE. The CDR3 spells CASRTGLAGGTDTQYF. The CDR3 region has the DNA TGTGCCAGCAGGACGGGACTAGCGGGGGGCACAGATACGCAGTATTTT.

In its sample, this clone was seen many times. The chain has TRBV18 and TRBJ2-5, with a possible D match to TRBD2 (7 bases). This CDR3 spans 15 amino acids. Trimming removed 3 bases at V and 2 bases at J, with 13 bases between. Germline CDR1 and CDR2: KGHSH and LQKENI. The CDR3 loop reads CASSPQGGGQETQYF. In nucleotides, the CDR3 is TGTGCCAGCTCACCCCAGGGAGGGGGGCAAGAGACCCAGTACTTC.

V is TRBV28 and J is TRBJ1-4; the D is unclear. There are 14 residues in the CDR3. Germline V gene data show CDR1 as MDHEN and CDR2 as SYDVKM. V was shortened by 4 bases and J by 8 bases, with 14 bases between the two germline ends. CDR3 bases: TGTGCCAGCAGTTCAGCGGCCCTGGGGGAAAAACTGTTTTTT. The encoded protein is CASSSAALGEKLFF.

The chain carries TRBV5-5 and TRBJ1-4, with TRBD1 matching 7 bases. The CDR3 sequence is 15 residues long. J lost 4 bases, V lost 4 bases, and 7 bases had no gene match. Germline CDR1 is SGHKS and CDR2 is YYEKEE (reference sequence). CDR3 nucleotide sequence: TGTGCCAGCAGCCCCTCGGGACAGAATAATGAAAAACTGTTTTTT. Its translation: CASSPSGQNNEKLFF. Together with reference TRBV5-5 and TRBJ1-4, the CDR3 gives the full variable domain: DAGVTQSPTHLIKTRGQQVTLRCSPISGHKSVSWYQQVLGQGPQFIFQYYEKEERGRGNFPDRFSARQFPNYSSELNVNALLLGDSALYLCASSPSGQNNEKLFFGSGTQLSVL.

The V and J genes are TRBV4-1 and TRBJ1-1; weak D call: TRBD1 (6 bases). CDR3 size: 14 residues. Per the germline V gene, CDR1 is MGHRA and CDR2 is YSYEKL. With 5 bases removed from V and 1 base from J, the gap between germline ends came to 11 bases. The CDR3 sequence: CASSYRVGNTEAFF. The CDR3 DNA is TGCGCCAGCAGCTACAGGGTTGGGAACACTGAAGCTTTCTTT.

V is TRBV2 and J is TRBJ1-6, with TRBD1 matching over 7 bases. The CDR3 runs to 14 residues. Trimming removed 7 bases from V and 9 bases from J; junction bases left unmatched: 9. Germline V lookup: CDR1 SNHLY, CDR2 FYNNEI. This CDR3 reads CASTMGQGGSPLHF. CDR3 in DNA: TGTGCCAGCACCATGGGGCAGGGGGGTTCACCCCTCCACTTT.

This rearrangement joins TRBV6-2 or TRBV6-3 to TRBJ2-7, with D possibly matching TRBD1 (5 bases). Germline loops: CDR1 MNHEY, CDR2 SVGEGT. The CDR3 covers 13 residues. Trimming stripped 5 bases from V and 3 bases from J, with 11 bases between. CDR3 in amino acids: CASSQVDSYEQYF. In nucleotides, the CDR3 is TGTGCCAGCAGTCAAGTTGACAGCTACGAGCAGTACTTC.

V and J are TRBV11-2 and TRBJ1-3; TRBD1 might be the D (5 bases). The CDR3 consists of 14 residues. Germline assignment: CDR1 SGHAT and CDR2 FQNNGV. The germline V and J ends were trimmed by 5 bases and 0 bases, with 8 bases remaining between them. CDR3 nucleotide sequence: TGTGCCAGCAGCGAGGGACTCTCTGGAAACACCATATATTTT. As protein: CASSEGLSGNTIYF.

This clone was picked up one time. The DNA for the CDR3 is TGTGCCAGCAGTGACACAGGGTGGGGCAATCAGCCCCAGCATTTT. It translates to CASSDTGWGNQPQHF. V usage is TRBV6-1 and J usage is TRBJ1-5; D possibly corresponds to TRBD1 (6 bases). This CDR3 spans 15 amino acids. V lost 3 bases and J 2 bases, leaving 11 bases between the germline ends. The germline V gene has CDR1 MNHNS and CDR2 SASEGT.

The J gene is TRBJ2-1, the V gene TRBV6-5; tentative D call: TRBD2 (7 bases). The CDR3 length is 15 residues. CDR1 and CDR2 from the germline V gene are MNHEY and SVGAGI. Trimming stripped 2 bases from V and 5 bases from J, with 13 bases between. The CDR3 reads CASSYDRGAHNEQFF. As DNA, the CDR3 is TGTGCCAGCAGTTACGACCGGGGGGCGCACAATGAGCAGTTCTTC.

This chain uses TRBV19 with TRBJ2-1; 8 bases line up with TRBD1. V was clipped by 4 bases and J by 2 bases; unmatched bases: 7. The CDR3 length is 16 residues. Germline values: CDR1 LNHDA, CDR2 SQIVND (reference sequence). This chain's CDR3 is CASSTAGTGTYNEQFF. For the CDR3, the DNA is TGTGCCAGTAGTACCGCCGGGACAGGTACCTACAATGAGCAGTTCTTC.

The CDR3 DNA reads TGTGCCAGCACCCAGGGGGCGGGAGGGCCAGATACGCAGTATTTT. It encodes CASTQGAGGPDTQYF. J is TRBJ2-3 and V is TRBV9, with D possibly matching TRBD2 (9 bases). The CDR3 is 15 amino acids. V was shortened by 6 bases and J by 4 bases, with 18 bases between the two germline ends. Germline V gene data show CDR1 as SGDLS and CDR2 as YYNGEE.

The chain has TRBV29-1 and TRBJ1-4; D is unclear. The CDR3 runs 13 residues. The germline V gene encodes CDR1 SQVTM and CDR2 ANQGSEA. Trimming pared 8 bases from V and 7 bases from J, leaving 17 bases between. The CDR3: CSCWFIGSEKLFF. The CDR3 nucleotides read TGCAGCTGTTGGTTTATTGGGAGTGAAAAACTGTTTTTT.

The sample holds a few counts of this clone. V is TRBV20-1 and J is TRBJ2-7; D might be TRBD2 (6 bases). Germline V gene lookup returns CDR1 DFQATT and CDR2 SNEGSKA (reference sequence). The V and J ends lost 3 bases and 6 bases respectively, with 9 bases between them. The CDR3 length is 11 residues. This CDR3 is CSASRGTEQYF. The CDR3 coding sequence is TGCAGTGCTAGCCGCGGGACCGAGCAGTACTTC.

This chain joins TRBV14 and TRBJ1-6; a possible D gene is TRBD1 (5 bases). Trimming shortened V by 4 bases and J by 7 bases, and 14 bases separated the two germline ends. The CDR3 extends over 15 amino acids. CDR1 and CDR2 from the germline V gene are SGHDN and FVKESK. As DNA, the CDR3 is TGTGCCAGCAGCCTTCAGGGATTGGCAAATTCACCCCTCCACTTT. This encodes CASSLQGLANSPLHF.

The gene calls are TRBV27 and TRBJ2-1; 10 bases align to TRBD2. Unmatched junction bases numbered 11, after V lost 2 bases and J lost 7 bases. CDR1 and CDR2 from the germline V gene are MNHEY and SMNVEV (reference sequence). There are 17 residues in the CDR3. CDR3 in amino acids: CASSLRFSGGRGNEQFF. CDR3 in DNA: TGTGCCAGCAGTTTAAGGTTTAGCGGGGGGCGTGGGAATGAGCAGTTCTTC.

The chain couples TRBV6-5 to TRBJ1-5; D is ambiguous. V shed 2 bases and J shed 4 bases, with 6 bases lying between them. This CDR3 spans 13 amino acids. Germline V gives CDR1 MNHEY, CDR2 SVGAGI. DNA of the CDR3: TGTGCCAGCAGTTACAGTACAAATCAGCCCCAGCATTTT. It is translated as CASSYSTNQPQHF.

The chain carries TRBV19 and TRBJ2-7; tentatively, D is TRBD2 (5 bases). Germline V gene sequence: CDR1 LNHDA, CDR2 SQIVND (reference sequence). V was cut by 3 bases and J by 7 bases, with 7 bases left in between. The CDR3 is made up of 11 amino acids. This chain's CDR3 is CASSISGEQYF. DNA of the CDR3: TGTGCCAGTAGTATTTCGGGGGAGCAGTACTTC.

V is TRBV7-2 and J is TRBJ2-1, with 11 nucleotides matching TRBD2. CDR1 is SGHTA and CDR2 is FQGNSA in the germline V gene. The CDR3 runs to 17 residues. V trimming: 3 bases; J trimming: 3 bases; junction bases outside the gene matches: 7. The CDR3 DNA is TGTGCCAGCAGCTTGGTATCCGGGACTAGCGGCTACAATGAGCAGTTCTTC. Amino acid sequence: CASSLVSGTSGYNEQFF. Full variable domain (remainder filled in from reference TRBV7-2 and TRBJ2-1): GAGVSQSPSNKVTEKGKDVELRCDPISGHTALYWYRQSLGQGLEFLIYFQGNSAPDKSGLPSDRFSAERTGGSVSTLTIQRTQQEDSAVYLCASSLVSGTSGYNEQFFGPGTRLTVL.

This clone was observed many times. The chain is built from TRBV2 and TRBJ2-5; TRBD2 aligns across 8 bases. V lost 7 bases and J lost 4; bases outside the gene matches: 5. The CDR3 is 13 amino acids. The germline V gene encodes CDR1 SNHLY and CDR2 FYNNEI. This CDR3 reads CASTPGLVETQYF. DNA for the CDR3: TGTGCCAGCACTCCGGGACTAGTAGAGACCCAGTACTTC.

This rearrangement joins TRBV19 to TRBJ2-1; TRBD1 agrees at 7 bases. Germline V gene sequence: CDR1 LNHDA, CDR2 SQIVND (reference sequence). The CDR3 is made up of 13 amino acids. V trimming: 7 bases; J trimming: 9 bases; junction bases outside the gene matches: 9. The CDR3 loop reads CASTSRTGTEQFF. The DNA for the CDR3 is TGTGCCAGTACCTCCCGGACAGGTACTGAGCAGTTCTTC. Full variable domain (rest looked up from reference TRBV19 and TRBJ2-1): DGGITQSPKYLFRKEGQNVTLSCEQNLNHDAMYWYRQDPGQGLRLIYYSQIVNDFQKGDIAEGYSVSREKKESFPLTVTSAQKNPTAFYLCASTSRTGTEQFFGPGTRLTVL.

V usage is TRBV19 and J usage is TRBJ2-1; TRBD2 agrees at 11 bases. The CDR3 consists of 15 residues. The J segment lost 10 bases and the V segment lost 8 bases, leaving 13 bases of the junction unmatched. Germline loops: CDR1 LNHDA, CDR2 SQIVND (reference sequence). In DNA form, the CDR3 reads TGTGCCAGTGAACCGACTTCTAGCGGGGGGTCCGAGCAGTTCTTC. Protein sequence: CASEPTSSGGSEQFF.